These 17 T cell receptor beta chains originate from one sample sequenced in a study of blood T cell repertoires in COVID-19. Data came from immunoSEQ multiplex PCR; TCRdb stores just in-frame clones and leaves some out. The table has approximately 53,000 clones, 85% to 90% seen once. Sequencing was done on a sample of peripheral blood. The receptors derive from a human donor in a cohort sampled during active COVID-19.

This clone was recorded once. The rearrangement uses TRBV2 and TRBJ1-5; perhaps TRBD1 as D (6 bases). The CDR3 extends over 15 amino acids. Germline V gives CDR1 SNHLY, CDR2 FYNNEI. Trimming cost V 2 bases and J 7 bases, with 15 bases left between them. This CDR3 reads CASSEPGALDQPQHF. The DNA for the CDR3 is TGTGCCAGCAGTGAACCAGGGGCACTAGACCAGCCCCAGCATTTT.

V is TRBV19 and J is TRBJ1-5; D remains ambiguous. V was cut by 5 bases and J by 0 bases, with 11 bases left in between. This CDR3 spans 15 amino acids. Germline assignment: CDR1 LNHDA and CDR2 SQIVND (reference sequence). The DNA for the CDR3 is TGTGCCAGTAGTGGAGGCGTGGATAGCAATCAGCCCCAGCATTTT. Its protein is CASSGGVDSNQPQHF. The full variable domain, rest sourced from reference TRBV19 and TRBJ1-5, is DGGITQSPKYLFRKEGQNVTLSCEQNLNHDAMYWYRQDPGQGLRLIYYSQIVNDFQKGDIAEGYSVSREKKESFPLTVTSAQKNPTAFYLCASSGGVDSNQPQHFGDGTRLSIL.

V gene TRBV5-8 combines with J gene TRBJ2-5; 8 bases are a match to TRBD2. Trimming at V came to 0 bases and at J to 0 bases, leaving 1 base not matched to a gene. The CDR3 contains 15 residues. CDR1 and CDR2 (germline): SGHTS, YDEGEE. The CDR3 loop is CASSLAGLDQETQYF. The CDR3 bases are TGTGCCAGCAGCTTGGCGGGACTAGACCAAGAGACCCAGTACTTC.

The J gene is TRBJ1-2, the V gene TRBV13, with D unclear. CDR1 is PRHDT, CDR2 FYEKMQ, per germline (reference sequence). The CDR3 is made up of 12 amino acids. Trimming left V 2 bases short and J 5 bases short, with 6 bases between. CDR3 residues: CASSLPRYGYTF. CDR3 nucleotide sequence: TGTGCCAGCAGCTTACCGCGTTATGGCTACACCTTC.

This clone occurred once. The chain combines TRBV19 with TRBJ2-4; 8 positions match TRBD1. V shed 3 bases, J shed 7 bases, and the junction held 2 bases outside the gene matches. Per the germline V gene, CDR1 is LNHDA and CDR2 is SQIVND (reference sequence). CDR3 size: 13 residues. CDR3 DNA: TGTGCCAGTAGTATTGGGGACAGGAACATTCAGTACTTC. Protein product: CASSIGDRNIQYF.

The chain links TRBV5-1 to TRBJ2-1; TRBD2 matches at 8 bases. Per the germline V gene, CDR1 is SGHRS and CDR2 is YFSETQ. V gave up 0 bases and J gave up 0 bases; unmatched junction bases: 2. The CDR3 contains 16 residues. CDR3 in amino acids: CASSLDSGSSYNEQFF. In nucleotides, the CDR3 is TGCGCCAGCAGCTTGGACAGCGGGAGCTCCTACAATGAGCAGTTCTTC.

The chain recombines TRBV28 with TRBJ1-2; D is unresolved. Per the germline V gene, CDR1 is MDHEN and CDR2 is SYDVKM. The CDR3 spans 13 residues. V gave up 2 bases and J gave up 8 bases, with 12 bases separating them. DNA for the CDR3: TGTGCCAGCAGTTTAATCGGGTTTCGGGGCTACACCTTC. Amino acids: CASSLIGFRGYTF.

V is TRBV2 and J is TRBJ2-3; D is uncertain. With 3 bases removed from V and 2 bases from J, the gap between germline ends came to 12 bases. The length of the CDR3 is 15 residues. The germline V gene has CDR1 SNHLY and CDR2 FYNNEI. This CDR3 reads CASSDRARNTDTQYF. In DNA form, the CDR3 reads TGTGCCAGCAGTGATCGAGCGAGGAACACAGATACGCAGTATTTT.

CDR3 bases: TGCGCCAGCAGCAGAACCGGGACAGGGCCCTCCGAGACCCAGTACTTC. Translated: CASSRTGTGPSETQYF. The chain has TRBV5-1 and TRBJ2-5; 9 bases map to TRBD1. The germline V gene has CDR1 SGHRS and CDR2 YFSETQ. The CDR3 has 16 residues. Trimming cost V 4 bases and J 5 bases; bases outside gene matches: 12. Variable domain in full (rest from reference TRBV5-1 and TRBJ2-5): KAGVTQTPRYLIKTRGQQVTLSCSPISGHRSVSWYQQTPGQGLQFLFEYFSETQRNKGNFPGRFSGRQFSNSRSEMNVSTLELGDSALYLCASSRTGTGPSETQYFGPGTRLLVL.

This rearrangement joins TRBV6-4 to TRBJ2-7; 9 bases align to TRBD1. This CDR3 is 15 amino acids long. J was trimmed by 2 bases and V by 3 bases; bases with no gene match: 5. Germline loops: CDR1 MRHNA, CDR2 SNTAGT. The CDR3 is CASSEFGQGPYEQYF. In DNA form, the CDR3 reads TGTGCCAGCAGTGAGTTCGGACAGGGGCCCTACGAGCAGTACTTC.

The chain recombines TRBV19 with TRBJ1-4, with 7 bases that match TRBD1. Trimming at V came to 2 bases and at J to 6 bases, leaving 0 bases not matched to a gene. CDR3 length: 13 amino acids. Looked up from germline, CDR1 is LNHDA and CDR2 is SQIVND (reference sequence). The CDR3 region is CASSIQGDEKLFF. The CDR3 DNA reads as TGTGCCAGTAGTATACAGGGGGATGAAAAACTGTTTTTT.

The V gene is TRBV5-1, the J gene TRBJ2-3, with TRBD1 matching 7 bases. Trimming cost V 0 bases and J 4 bases; bases outside gene matches: 5. Germline CDR1 is SGHRS and CDR2 is YFSETQ. The CDR3 sequence is 15 residues long. CDR3 sequence reads: CASSLGQGGSDTQYF. CDR3 DNA: TGCGCCAGCAGCTTGGGACAGGGTGGCTCAGATACGCAGTATTTT.

This chain joins TRBV12-3 or TRBV12-4 and TRBJ1-2; D perhaps matches TRBD1 (6 bases). The CDR3 has 13 residues. V was shortened by 7 bases and J by 6 bases, with 15 bases between the two germline ends. The CDR3 loop is CASTNTGYDGYTF. The CDR3 DNA sequence: TGTGCCAGCACTAATACAGGGTACGATGGCTACACCTTC.

The genes are TRBV7-9 and TRBJ2-1, with 9 bases fitting TRBD2. Germline V lookup: CDR1 SEHNR, CDR2 FQNEAQ (reference sequence). The CDR3 is made up of 17 amino acids. Trimming took 5 bases from V and 2 from J; bases not matched to a gene: 10. CDR3 region: CASSPGGGRAAYNEQFF. The CDR3 DNA reads as TGTGCCAGCAGCCCCGGGGGCGGGAGGGCCGCCTACAATGAGCAGTTCTTC.

The genes are TRBV5-8 and TRBJ1-2; 7 bases match TRBD1. The germline V gene has CDR1 SGHTS and CDR2 YDEGEE. The CDR3 is 14 amino acids. J gave up 1 base and V 4 bases, and 4 bases lay outside the gene matches. The CDR3 spells CASSAGQVNYGYTF. The CDR3, as DNA: TGTGCCAGCAGCGCTGGACAGGTTAACTATGGCTACACCTTC.

The CDR3 is CASSRGNSNQPQHF. The CDR3 DNA is TGTGCCAGTAGCAGGGGGAATAGCAATCAGCCCCAGCATTTT. The genes are TRBV19 and TRBJ1-5; 7 positions match TRBD1. The germline V gene has CDR1 LNHDA and CDR2 SQIVND (reference sequence). The CDR3 is made up of 14 amino acids. V was clipped by 6 bases and J by 0 bases; unmatched bases: 2.

The chain is built from TRBV11-3 and TRBJ2-2; D unclear. Trimming removed 4 bases at V and 6 bases at J, with 9 bases between. Germline V CDR1 and CDR2: SGHNT, YENEEA. The CDR3 has 13 residues. CDR3 nucleotides: TGTGCCAGCAGCTCCCTATTCGCCGGGGAGCTGTTTTTT. Protein sequence: CASSSLFAGELFF. Combining the CDR3 with reference TRBV11-3 and TRBJ2-2 gives the whole variable domain EAGVVQSPRYKIIEKKQPVAFWCNPISGHNTLYWYLQNLGQGPELLIRYENEEAVDDSQLPKDRFSAERLKGVDSTLKIQPAELGDSAVYLCASSSLFAGELFFGEGSRLTVL.